A single sample is the source of the 14 T cell receptor beta chains below, sequenced in a study of cytomegalovirus exposure and HLA in healthy donors. PCR primers comprised 60 Vbeta and 13 Jbeta primers. Produced via immunoSEQ multiplex PCR; TCRdb's table is partial and in-frame only. The sample has some 140,000 clones, 76% seen once; the top ten hold over 2.5%. Sequences were obtained from PBMCs. The receptors here all came from a man in his forties or fifties in good health and CMV-seronegative.

The CDR3: CASSLTPGGGGETQYF. The CDR3 DNA follows: TGTGCCAGCAGTTTAACCCCCGGTGGGGGGGGAGAGACCCAGTACTTC. This chain uses TRBV27 with TRBJ2-5; 7 bases are a match to TRBD2. Germline loops: CDR1 MNHEY, CDR2 SMNVEV (reference sequence). The CDR3 is 16 amino acids. V lost 2 bases and J lost 4; bases outside the gene matches: 10.

This clone was seen a handful of times. The chain links TRBV28 to TRBJ1-5, with unresolved D. CDR3 length: 17 residues. The germline V gene has CDR1 MDHEN and CDR2 SYDVKM. Trimming took off 2 bases at V and 2 bases at J, with 16 bases between the two ends. The CDR3 loop reads CASSLGRVGDGNQPQHF. As DNA, the CDR3 is TGTGCCAGCAGTTTAGGGCGGGTCGGGGATGGCAATCAGCCCCAGCATTTT.

The chain carries TRBV28 and TRBJ2-7; 7 positions match TRBD1. The CDR3 totals 15 residues. The V segment lost 0 bases and the J segment 5 bases; nucleotides outside the gene matches: 7. Germline CDR1 is MDHEN and CDR2 is SYDVKM. CDR3 residues: CASSLWTGPSDEQYF. The DNA of the CDR3 is TGTGCCAGCAGTTTATGGACAGGGCCTTCGGACGAGCAGTACTTC.

The V gene is TRBV5-6, the J gene TRBJ2-2; 7 bases line up with TRBD1. J was trimmed by 1 base and V by 4 bases; bases with no gene match: 10. Germline loops: CDR1 SGHDT, CDR2 YYEEEE. The CDR3 runs to 17 residues. CDR3 nucleotide sequence: TGTGCCAGCAGCCGGTATACTGGGACAGAGAACACCGGGGAGCTGTTTTTT. Residues: CASSRYTGTENTGELFF.

V gene TRBV5-8 combines with J gene TRBJ2-7, with 12 nucleotides matching TRBD2. J was trimmed by 4 bases and V by 5 bases; bases with no gene match: 4. From germline, CDR1 is SGHTS and CDR2 YDEGEE. The CDR3 is 14 residues long. The CDR3: CASRDGLAGYEQYF. CDR3 in DNA: TGTGCCAGCAGAGACGGACTAGCGGGGTACGAGCAGTACTTC.

The chain joins TRBV27 to TRBJ2-1; D is unclear. The CDR3 has 16 residues. With 0 bases removed from V and 8 bases from J, the gap between germline ends came to 17 bases. Germline CDR1 and CDR2: MNHEY and SMNVEV (reference sequence). CDR3 protein: CASSLSSAVLSDEQFF. CDR3 in DNA: TGTGCCAGCAGTTTATCGAGCGCGGTCTTAAGCGATGAGCAGTTCTTC.

This chain connects TRBV9 to TRBJ2-3, with a possible D match to TRBD2 (7 bases). Germline assignment: CDR1 SGDLS and CDR2 YYNGEE. CDR3 size: 17 residues. V lost 0 bases and J lost 2, with 16 bases in between. CDR3 nucleotide sequence: TGTGCCAGCAGCGTAGCTGGGGAGGGGGGACCCACAGATACGCAGTATTTT. Protein product: CASSVAGEGGPTDTQYF.

This chain connects TRBV10-3 to TRBJ1-5, with D perhaps matching TRBD1 (5 bases). This CDR3 has 16 residues. The V end was cut by 5 bases, the J end by 7 bases, with 21 bases between. Germline V lookup: CDR1 ENHRY, CDR2 SYGVKD. This chain's CDR3 is CAISSLDTLGEQPQHF. DNA of the CDR3: TGTGCCATCAGTTCCCTGGACACCCTGGGCGAACAGCCCCAGCATTTT.

The chain is built from TRBV2 and TRBJ2-3, with 10 positions matching TRBD2. Germline assignment: CDR1 SNHLY and CDR2 FYNNEI. This CDR3 is 14 amino acids long. J gave up 5 bases and V 6 bases, and 5 bases lay outside the gene matches. The CDR3 bases are TGTGCCAGCAGAGTAGCGGGAGGTGAAGATACGCAGTATTTT. Translated, it gives CASRVAGGEDTQYF. Complete variable domain (other parts from reference TRBV2 and TRBJ2-3): EPEVTQTPSHQVTQMGQEVILRCVPISNHLYFYWYRQILGQKVEFLVSFYNNEISEKSEIFDDQFSVERPDGSNFTLKIRSTKLEDSAMYFCASRVAGGEDTQYFGPGTRLTVL.

The chain links TRBV10-3 to TRBJ2-7; 7 bases line up with TRBD1. The CDR3 has 13 amino acids. Germline V gene sequence: CDR1 ENHRY, CDR2 SYGVKD. Trimming took 3 bases from V and 4 from J; bases not matched to a gene: 3. CDR3 bases: TGTGCCATCAGTGACATACAGGGGTACGAGCAGTACTTC. Translated, it gives CAISDIQGYEQYF.

The gene calls are TRBV5-4 and TRBJ2-3; D gene unclear. The V gene's germline CDR1 is SGHNT and CDR2 YYREEE (reference sequence). The CDR3 covers 15 residues. V lost 0 bases and J 0 bases, leaving 8 bases between the germline ends. CDR3 sequence (DNA): TGTGCCAGCAGCTTGGGGGCCTCTAGCACAGATACGCAGTATTTT. Protein product: CASSLGASSTDTQYF.

This rearrangement joins TRBV27 to TRBJ2-7; 7 nucleotides line up with TRBD1. Per the germline V gene, CDR1 is MNHEY and CDR2 is SMNVEV (reference sequence). This CDR3 comprises 15 residues. V was clipped by 4 bases and J by 1 base; unmatched bases: 7. The CDR3 bases are TGTGCCAGCAGTTCGCCCCAGGGGGTATCCTACGAGCAGTACTTC. Its translation is CASSSPQGVSYEQYF.

The chain links TRBV9 to TRBJ2-7, with 14 bases aligning to TRBD2. The CDR3 consists of 17 residues. Germline loops: CDR1 SGDLS, CDR2 YYNGEE. V was pared by 4 bases and J by 6 bases, with 12 bases of the junction left unmatched. The CDR3 protein is CASSLSGTSGGFGEQYF. The CDR3 DNA reads as TGTGCCAGCAGCTTGTCCGGGACTAGCGGGGGTTTTGGCGAGCAGTACTTC.

The J gene is TRBJ2-3, the V gene TRBV27, with D possibly TRBD1 on 5 matching bases. Trimming removed 2 bases at V and 3 bases at J, with 9 bases between. Germline loops: CDR1 MNHEY, CDR2 SMNVEV (reference sequence). The CDR3 spans 14 residues. CDR3 in amino acids: CASSLTPGTDTQYF. The CDR3 nucleotides read TGTGCCAGCAGTTTAACCCCAGGGACAGATACGCAGTATTTT.